The source of this T cell receptor beta chain is a study of blood T cell repertoires in COVID-19. About the study: The United States, Italy and Spain were the sources of the acute and convalescent COVID-19 samples. T cells, B-cell-depleted T cells, or PBMCs supplied cDNA or gDNA.

The junction had 7 bases not matched to a gene; V was cut back by 5 bases and J by 5 bases. Germline CDR1 SGHVS, CDR2 FQNEAQ. This CDR3 contains 14 residues. Original data processing: Using reference gene primer amplification, nucleated cell counts were estimated. Produced via immunoSEQ multiplex PCR; TCRdb's table is partial and in-frame only. V, J and clone size are taken as reported in that table, and D and trimming were inferred from the DNA itself. The sample contains around 270,000 clones, about 88% of which appear only once. This TCR was recovered from a young man with active or convalescent COVID-19. Specimen: peripheral blood. The chain carries TRBV7-8 and TRBJ1-1, with 8 bases that match TRBD1. CDR3 sequence: CASSPTGVGTEAFF. CDR3 sequence (DNA): TGTGCCAGCAGCCCGACAGGGGTAGGAACTGAAGCTTTCTTT.